Given below is one TCR beta chain in context. Its specificity is unknown. The data derive from a study of response to subunit inactivated influenza vaccine. Study-wide results and caveats: Each seasonal flu vaccination may recruit only limited new T cells, authors suggested.

Via MiXCR, TCRdb re-called the RT-PCR reads, giving one row per CDR3 protein. The sample includes hundreds of thousands of distinct CDR3 sequences, around 8% of them seen just once. Source: PBMCs from blood, taken less than 30 months after vaccination. The sequence derives from a man aged 50 to 69 who received an inactivated influenza vaccine.

This CDR3 is CSATPRGGSYEQYF. Here the CDR3 DNA reads TGCAGTGCTACCCCCCGAGGGGGCTCCTACGAGCAGTACTTC. This chain links TRBV20-1 with TRBJ2-7; D might be TRBD1 (6 bases). The CDR3 is 14 amino acids. CDR1 and CDR2 (germline): DFQATT, SNEGSKA (reference sequence). The V end lost 4 bases, the J end lost 0 bases, and 13 bases lay between the germline ends.